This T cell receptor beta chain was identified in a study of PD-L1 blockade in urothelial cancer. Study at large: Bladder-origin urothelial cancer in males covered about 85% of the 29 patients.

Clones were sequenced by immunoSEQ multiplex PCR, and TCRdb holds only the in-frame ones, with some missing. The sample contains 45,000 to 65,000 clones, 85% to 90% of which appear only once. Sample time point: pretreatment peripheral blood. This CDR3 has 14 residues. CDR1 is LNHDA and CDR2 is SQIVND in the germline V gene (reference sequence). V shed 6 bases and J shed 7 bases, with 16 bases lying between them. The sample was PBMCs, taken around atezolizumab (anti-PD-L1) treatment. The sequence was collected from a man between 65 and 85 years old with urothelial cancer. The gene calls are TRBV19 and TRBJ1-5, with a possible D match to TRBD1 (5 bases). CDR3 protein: CASSRSGGTQPQHF. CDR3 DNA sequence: TGTGCCAGTAGCAGGAGCGGGGGGACCCAGCCCCAGCATTTT.